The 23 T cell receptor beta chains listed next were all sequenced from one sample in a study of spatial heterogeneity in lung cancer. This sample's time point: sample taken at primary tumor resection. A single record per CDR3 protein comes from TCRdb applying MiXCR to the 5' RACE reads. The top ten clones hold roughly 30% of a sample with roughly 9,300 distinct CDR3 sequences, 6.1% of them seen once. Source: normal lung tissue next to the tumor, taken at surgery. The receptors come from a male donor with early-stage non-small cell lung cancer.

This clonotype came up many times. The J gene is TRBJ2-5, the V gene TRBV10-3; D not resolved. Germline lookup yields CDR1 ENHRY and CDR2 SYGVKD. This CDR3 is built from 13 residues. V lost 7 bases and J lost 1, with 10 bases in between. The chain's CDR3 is CAITGEGQETQYF. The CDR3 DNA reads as TGTGCCATCACTGGGGAAGGCCAAGAGACCCAGTACTTC.

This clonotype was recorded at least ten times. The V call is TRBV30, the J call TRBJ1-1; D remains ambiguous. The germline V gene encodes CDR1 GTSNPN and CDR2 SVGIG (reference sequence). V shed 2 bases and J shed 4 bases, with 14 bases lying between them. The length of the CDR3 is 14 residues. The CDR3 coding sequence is TGTGCCTGGAGTCGGGAGGCTGCGGGCACTGAAGCTTTCTTT. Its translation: CAWSREAAGTEAFF.

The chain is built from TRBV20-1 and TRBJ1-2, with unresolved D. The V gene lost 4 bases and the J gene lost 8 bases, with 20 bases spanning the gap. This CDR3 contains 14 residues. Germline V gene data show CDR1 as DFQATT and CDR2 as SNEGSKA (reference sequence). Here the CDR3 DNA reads TGCAGTGCTACACCTCAAAGGATAAGTTACGGCTACACCTTC. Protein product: CSATPQRISYGYTF.

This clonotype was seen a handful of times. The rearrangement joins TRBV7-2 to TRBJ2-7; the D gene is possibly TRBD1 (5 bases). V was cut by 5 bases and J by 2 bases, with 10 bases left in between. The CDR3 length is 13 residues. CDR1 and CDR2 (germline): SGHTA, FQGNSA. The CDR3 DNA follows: TGTGCCAGCAGCCTGACAGTTCCCTACGAGCAGTACTTC. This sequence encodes CASSLTVPYEQYF. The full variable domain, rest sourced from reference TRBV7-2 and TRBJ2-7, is GAGVSQSPSNKVTEKGKDVELRCDPISGHTALYWYRQSLGQGLEFLIYFQGNSAPDKSGLPSDRFSAERTGGSVSTLTIQRTQQEDSAVYLCASSLTVPYEQYFGPGTRLTVT.

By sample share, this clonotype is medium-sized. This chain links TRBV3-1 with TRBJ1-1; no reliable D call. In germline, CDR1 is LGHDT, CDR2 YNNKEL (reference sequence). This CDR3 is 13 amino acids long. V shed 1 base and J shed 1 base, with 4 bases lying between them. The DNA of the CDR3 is TGTGCCAGCAGCCAAGGACGGAACACTGAAGCTTTCTTT. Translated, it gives CASSQGRNTEAFF.

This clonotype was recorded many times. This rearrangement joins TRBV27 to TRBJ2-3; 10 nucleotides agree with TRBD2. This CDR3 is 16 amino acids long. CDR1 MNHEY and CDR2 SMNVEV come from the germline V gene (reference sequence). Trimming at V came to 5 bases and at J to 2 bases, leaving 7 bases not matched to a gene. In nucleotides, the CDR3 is TGTGCCAGCAGTACCCGGACTAGCGGACTCACAGATACGCAGTATTTT. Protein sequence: CASSTRTSGLTDTQYF.

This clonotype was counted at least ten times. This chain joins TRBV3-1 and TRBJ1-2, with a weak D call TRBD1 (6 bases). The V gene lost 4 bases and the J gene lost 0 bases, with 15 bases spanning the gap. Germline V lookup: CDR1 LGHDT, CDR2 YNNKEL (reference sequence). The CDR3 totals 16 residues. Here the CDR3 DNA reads TGTGCCAGCAGCCTCGGACAGACGGGGGCTAACTATGGCTACACCTTC. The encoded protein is CASSLGQTGANYGYTF.

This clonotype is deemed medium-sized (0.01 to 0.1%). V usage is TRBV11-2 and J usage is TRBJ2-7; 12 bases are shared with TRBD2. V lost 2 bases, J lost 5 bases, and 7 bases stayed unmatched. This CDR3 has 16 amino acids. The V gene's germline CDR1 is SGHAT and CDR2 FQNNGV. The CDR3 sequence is CASSLTSGGHGDEQYF. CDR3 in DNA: TGTGCCAGCAGCTTAACTAGCGGGGGGCATGGCGACGAGCAGTACTTC.

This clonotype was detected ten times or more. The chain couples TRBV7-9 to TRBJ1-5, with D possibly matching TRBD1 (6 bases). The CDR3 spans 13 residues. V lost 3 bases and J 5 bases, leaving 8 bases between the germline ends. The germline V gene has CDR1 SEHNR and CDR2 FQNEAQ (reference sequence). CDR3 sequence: CASSLAGDQPQHF. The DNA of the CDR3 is TGTGCCAGCAGCTTGGCAGGGGATCAGCCCCAGCATTTT.

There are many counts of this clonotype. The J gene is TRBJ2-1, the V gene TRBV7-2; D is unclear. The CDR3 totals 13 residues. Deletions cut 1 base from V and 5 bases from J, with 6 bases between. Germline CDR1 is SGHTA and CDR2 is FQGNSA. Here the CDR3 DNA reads TGTGCCAGCAGCTTAGAACTCGACAATGAGCAGTTCTTC. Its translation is CASSLELDNEQFF. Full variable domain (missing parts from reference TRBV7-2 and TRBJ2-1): GAGVSQSPSNKVTEKGKDVELRCDPISGHTALYWYRQSLGQGLEFLIYFQGNSAPDKSGLPSDRFSAERTGGSVSTLTIQRTQQEDSAVYLCASSLELDNEQFFGPGTRLTVL.

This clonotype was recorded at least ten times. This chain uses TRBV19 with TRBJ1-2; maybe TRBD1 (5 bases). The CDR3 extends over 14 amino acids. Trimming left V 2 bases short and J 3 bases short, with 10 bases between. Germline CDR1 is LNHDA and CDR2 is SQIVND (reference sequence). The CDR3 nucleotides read TGTGCCAGTAGTATACAGGGCGGGGACTATGGCTACACCTTC. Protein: CASSIQGGDYGYTF.

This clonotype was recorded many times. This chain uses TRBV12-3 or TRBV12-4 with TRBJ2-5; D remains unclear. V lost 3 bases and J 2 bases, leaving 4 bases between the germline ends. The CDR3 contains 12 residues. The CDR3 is CASSLGQETQYF. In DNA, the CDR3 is TGTGCCAGCAGTTTGGGACAAGAGACCCAGTACTTC.

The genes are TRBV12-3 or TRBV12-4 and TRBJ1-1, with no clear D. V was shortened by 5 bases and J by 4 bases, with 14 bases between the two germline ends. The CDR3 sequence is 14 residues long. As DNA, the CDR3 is TGTGCCAGCAGTCCCCGTTGGGTGGCCACTGAAGCTTTCTTT. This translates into CASSPRWVATEAFF.

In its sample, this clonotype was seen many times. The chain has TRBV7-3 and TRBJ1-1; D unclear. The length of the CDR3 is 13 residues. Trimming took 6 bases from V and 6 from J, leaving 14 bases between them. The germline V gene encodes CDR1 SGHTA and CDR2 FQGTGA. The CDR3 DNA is TGTGCCAGCAGACCCACGCCCCTCGCTGAAGCTTTCTTT. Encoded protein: CASRPTPLAEAFF.

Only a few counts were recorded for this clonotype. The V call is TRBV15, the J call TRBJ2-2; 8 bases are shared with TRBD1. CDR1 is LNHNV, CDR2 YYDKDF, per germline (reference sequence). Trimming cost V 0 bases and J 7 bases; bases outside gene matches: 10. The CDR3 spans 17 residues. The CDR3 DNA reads TGTGCCACCAGCAGAGATATCAGGACAGGGAGCATCGGGGAGCTGTTTTTT. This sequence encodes CATSRDIRTGSIGELFF.

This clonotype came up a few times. The CDR3 reads CASSLAVTKGAGELFF. The CDR3 nucleotides read TGTGCCAGCAGCTTAGCCGTCACTAAGGGGGCCGGGGAGCTGTTTTTT. The rearrangement uses TRBV7-8 and TRBJ2-2, with D possibly being TRBD1 (6 bases). V lost 0 bases to trimming and J lost 6 bases, with 14 bases between them. Germline V gene data show CDR1 as SGHVS and CDR2 as FQNEAQ. The CDR3 loop spans 16 amino acids.

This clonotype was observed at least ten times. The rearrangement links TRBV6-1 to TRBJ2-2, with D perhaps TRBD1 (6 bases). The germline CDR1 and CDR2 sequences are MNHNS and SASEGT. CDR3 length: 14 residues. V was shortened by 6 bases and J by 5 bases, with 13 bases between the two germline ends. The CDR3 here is CASRDRLRTGELFF. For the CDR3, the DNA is TGTGCCAGCAGAGACAGGTTAAGGACCGGGGAGCTGTTTTTT.

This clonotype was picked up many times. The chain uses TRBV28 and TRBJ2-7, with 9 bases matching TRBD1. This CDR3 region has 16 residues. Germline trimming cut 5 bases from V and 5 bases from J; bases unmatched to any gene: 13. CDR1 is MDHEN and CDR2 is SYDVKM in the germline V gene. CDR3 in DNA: TGTGCCAGCAGTCACCTGAGGGGACAGGGTGTCCACGAGCAGTACTTC. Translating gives CASSHLRGQGVHEQYF.

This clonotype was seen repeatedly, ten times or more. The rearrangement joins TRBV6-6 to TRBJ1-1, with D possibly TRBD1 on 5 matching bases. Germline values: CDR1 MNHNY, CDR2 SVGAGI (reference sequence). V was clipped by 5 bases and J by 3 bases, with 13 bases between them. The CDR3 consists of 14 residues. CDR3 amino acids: CASSPPGTDTEAFF. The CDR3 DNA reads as TGTGCCAGCAGTCCCCCAGGGACGGACACTGAAGCTTTCTTT.

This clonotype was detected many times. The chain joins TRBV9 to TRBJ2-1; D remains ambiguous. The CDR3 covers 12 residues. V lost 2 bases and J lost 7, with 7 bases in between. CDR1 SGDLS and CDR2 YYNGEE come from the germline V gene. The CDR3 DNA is TGTGCCAGCAGCGTTGGTGTGAATGAGCAGTTCTTC. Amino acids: CASSVGVNEQFF.

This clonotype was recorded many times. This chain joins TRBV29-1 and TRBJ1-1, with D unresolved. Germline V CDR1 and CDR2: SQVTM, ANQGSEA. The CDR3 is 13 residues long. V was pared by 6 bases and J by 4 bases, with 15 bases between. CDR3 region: CSVWKDWGTEAFF. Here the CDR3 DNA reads TGCAGCGTCTGGAAGGATTGGGGCACTGAAGCTTTCTTT. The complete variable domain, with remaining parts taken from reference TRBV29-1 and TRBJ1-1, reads SAVISQKPSRDICQRGTSLTIQCQVDSQVTMMFWYRQQPGQSLTLIATANQGSEATYESGFVIDKFPISRPNLTFSTLTVSNMSPEDSSIYLCSVWKDWGTEAFFGQGTRLTVV.

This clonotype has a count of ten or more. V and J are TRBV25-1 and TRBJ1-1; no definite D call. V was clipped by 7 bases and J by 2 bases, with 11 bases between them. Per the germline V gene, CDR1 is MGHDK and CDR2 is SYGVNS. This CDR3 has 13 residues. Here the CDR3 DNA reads TGTGCCAGCACCGACGGACTAAACACTGAAGCTTTCTTT. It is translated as CASTDGLNTEAFF.

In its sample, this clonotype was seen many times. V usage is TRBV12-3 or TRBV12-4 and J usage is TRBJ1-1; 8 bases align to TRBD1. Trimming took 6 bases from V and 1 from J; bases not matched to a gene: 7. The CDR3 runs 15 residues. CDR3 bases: TGTGCCAGCAGCCGCCCAGGACAGGGGAACACTGAAGCTTTCTTT. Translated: CASSRPGQGNTEAFF.